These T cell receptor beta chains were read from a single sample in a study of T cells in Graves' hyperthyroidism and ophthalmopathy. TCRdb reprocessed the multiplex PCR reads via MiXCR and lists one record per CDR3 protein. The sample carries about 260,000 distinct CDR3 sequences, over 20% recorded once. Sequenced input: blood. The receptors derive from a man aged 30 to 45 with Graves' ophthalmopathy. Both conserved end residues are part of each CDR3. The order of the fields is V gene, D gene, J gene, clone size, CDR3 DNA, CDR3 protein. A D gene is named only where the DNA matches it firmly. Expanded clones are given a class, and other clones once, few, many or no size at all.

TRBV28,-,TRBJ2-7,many,TGTGCCAGCAGCCTCCGGCGGGGCGTCTACGAGCAGTACTTC,CASSLRRGVYEQYF
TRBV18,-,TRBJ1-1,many,TGTGCCAGCTCACCACCGGGCAATACTGAAGCTTCCTTT,CASSPPGNTEASF
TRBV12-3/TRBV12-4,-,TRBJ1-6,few,TGTGCCAGCAGTCCCGAACGGGATAATTCACCCCTCCACTTT,CASSPERDNSPLHF
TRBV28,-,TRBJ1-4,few,TGTGCCAGCACCCCCTCGCGGGATGAAAAACTGTTTTTT,CASTPSRDEKLFF
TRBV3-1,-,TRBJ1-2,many,TGTGCCAGCAGCCAAGATCTGGGTGGATGGCGGGGCTACACCTTC,CASSQDLGGWRGYTF
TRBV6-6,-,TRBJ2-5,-,TGTGCCAGCAGTTACCGGGGCCTGGGGGAAGAGACCCAGTACTTC,CASSYRGLGEETQYF
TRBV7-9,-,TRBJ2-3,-,TGTGCCAGCAGCAAAGACAGGACGCGGGACACAGATACGCAGTATTTT,CASSKDRTRDTDTQYF
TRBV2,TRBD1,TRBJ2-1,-,TGTGCCAGCAGTGAAGCGAGCAGGGGGCGAACTGAGCAGTTCTTC,CASSEASRGRTEQFF
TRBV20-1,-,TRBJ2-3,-,TGCAGTGCCCCCGAGACCCCGCCAAATACGCAGTATTTT,CSAPETPPNTQYF
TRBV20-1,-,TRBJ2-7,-,TGCAGTGCTAGACAAAAACAGGGCGGATACGAGCAGTACTTC,CSARQKQGGYEQYF
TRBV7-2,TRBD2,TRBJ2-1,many,TGTGCCAGCAGCCCCCTGGAACGAGCGGGAGGGAATGAGCAGTTCTTC,CASSPLERAGGNEQFF
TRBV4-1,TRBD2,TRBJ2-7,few,TGCGCCAGCAGCCAAGCACTAGCGGGAGGCTACGAGCAGTACTTC,CASSQALAGGYEQYF
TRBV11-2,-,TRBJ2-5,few,TGTGCCAGCAGCCTACTGACCGCCCTTAGGGAGACCCAGTACTTC,CASSLLTALRETQYF
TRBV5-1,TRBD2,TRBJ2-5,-,TGCGCCAGCAGCTTGTATGCGGGAGGACAAGAGACCCAGTACTTC,CASSLYAGGQETQYF
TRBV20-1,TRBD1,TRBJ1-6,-,TGCAGTGCTAGTGAGACAGGGGGATTAGGTTCACCCCTCCACTTT,CSASETGGLGSPLHF
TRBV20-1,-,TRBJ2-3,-,TGCAGTGCGAGTACAGGGCTAGGCACAGATACGCAGTATTTT,CSASTGLGTDTQYF
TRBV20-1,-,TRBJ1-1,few,TGCAGTGCTAAAACGGACACTGAAGCTTTCTTT,CSAKTDTEAFF
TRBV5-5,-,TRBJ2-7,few,TGTGCCAGCAGCTTGGCCGGGACGCGGGGTAGTGGGGAGCAGTACTTC,CASSLAGTRGSGEQYF
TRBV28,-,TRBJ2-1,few,TGTGCCAGCAGTCCCGGCGTCAACTCCTACAATGAGCAGTTCTTC,CASSPGVNSYNEQFF
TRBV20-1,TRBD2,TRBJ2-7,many,TGCAGTGCTAGAGATAGGACTAGCGGGACCGACGAGCAGTACTTC,CSARDRTSGTDEQYF
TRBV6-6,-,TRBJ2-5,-,TGTGCCAGCAGTTACTCGGTTAGGCCCCAAGAGACCCAGTACTTC,CASSYSVRPQETQYF
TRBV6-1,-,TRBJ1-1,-,TGTGCCAGTACCGTTGGACAGCCACGGAACACTGAAGCTTTCTTT,CASTVGQPRNTEAFF
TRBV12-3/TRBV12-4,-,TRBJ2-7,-,TGTGCCAGCAGTTCAAGTCTGAGAGAGGACGAGCAGTACTTC,CASSSSLREDEQYF
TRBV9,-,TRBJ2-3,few,TGTGCCAGCAGCGTAGTAATGGGGGATACGCAGTATTTT,CASSVVMGDTQYF
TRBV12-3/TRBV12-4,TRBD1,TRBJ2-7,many,TGTGCCAGCAGTTTGGGACAGGCCGAGCAGTACTTC,CASSLGQAEQYF
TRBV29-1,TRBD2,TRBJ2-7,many,TGCAGCGGCCGGACTAGCGGGACCTACGAGCAGTACTTC,CSGRTSGTYEQYF
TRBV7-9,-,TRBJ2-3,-,TGTGCCAGCAGCCCAAAGACAGGAGGCACAGATACGCAGTATTTT,CASSPKTGGTDTQYF
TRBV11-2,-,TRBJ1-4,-,TGTGCCAGCAGCTTATACAGTATCACAACTAATGAAAAACTGTTTTTT,CASSLYSITTNEKLFF